This note documents a single T cell receptor (beta chain) sequence. Generated by immunoSEQ multiplex PCR, the TCRdb table keeps only in-frame clones and is missing some. In the table there are 65,000 to 80,000 clones, roughly 96% of which are singletons. The source of the sample is a study of technical replicates of blood from a few donors. CDR1 is LNHDA and CDR2 is SQIVND in the germline V gene (reference sequence). J lost 6 bases, V lost 2 bases, and 2 bases had no gene match. The CDR3 has 14 residues. This sequence joins TRBV19 and TRBJ2-2, with 8 nucleotides matching TRBD2. The source material was T cells isolated from PBMCs. The TCR originated in a human donor in good health. The CDR3 spells CASSIRAGAGELFF. The CDR3 DNA is TGTGCCAGTAGTATAAGAGCGGGAGCCGGGGAGCTGTTTTTT.